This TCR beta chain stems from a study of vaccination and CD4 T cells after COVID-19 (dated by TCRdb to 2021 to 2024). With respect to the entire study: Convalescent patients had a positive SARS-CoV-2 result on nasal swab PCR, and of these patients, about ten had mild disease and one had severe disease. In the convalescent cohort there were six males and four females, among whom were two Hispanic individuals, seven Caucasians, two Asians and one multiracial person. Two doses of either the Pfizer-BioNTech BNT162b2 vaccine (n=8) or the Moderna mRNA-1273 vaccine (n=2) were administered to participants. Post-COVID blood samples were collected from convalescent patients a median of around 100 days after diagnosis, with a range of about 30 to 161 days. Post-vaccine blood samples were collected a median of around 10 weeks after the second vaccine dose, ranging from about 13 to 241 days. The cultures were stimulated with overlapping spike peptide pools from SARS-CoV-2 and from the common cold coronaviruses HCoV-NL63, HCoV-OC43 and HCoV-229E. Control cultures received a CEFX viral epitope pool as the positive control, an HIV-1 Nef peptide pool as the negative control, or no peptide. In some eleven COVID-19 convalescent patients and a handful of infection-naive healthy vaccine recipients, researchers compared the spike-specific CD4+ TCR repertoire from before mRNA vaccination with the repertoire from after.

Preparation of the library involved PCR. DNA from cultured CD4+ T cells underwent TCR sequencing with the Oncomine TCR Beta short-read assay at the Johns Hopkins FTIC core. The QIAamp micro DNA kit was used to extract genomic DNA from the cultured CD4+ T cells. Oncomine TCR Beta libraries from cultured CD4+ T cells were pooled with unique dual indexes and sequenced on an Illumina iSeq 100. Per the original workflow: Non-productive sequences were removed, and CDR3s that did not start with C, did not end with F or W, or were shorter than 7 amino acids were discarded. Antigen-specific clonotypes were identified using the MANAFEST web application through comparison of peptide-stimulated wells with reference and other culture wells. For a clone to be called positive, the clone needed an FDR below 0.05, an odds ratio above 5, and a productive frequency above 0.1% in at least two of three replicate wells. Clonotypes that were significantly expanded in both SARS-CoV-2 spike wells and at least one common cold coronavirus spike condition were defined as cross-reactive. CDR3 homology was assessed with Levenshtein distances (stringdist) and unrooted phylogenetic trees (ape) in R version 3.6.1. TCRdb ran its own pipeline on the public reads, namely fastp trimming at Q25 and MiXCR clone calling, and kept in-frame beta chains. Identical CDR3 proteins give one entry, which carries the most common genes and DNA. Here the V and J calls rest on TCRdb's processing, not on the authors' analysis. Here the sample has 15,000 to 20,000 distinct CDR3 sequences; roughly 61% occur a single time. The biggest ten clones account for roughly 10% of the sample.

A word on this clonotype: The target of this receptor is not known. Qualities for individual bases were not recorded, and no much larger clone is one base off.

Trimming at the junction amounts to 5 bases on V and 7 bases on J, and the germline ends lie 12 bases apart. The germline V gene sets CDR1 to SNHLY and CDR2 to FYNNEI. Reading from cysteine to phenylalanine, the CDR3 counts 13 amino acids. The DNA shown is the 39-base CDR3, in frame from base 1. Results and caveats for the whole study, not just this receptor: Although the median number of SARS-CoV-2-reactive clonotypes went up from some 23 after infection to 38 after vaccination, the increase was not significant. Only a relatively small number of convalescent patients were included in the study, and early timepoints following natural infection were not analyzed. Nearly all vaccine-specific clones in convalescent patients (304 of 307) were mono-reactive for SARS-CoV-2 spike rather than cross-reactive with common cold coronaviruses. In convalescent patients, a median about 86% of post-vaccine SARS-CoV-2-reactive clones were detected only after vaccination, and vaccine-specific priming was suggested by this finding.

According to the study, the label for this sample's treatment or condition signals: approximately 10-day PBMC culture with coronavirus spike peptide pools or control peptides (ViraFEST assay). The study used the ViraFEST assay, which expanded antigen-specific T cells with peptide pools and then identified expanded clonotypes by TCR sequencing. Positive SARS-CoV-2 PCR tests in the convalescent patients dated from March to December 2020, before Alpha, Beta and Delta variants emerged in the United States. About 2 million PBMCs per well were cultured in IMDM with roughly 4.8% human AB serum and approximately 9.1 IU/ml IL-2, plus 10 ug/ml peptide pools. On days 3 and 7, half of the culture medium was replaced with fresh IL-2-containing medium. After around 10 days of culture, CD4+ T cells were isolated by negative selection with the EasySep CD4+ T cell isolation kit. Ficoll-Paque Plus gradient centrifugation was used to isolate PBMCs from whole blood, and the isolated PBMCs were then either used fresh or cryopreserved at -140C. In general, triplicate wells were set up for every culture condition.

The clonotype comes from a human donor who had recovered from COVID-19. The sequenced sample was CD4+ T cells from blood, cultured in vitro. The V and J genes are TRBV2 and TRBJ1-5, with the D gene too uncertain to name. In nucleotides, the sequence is TGTGCCAGCAGTATGGGAACGGAGCAGCCCCAGCATTTT. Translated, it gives CASSMGTEQPQHF.